The entry below describes one T cell receptor beta chain. Its antigen is undetermined. The data were obtained in a study of cytomegalovirus exposure and HLA in healthy donors. The PCR used 60 Vbeta and 13 Jbeta primers. The assay was immunoSEQ multiplex PCR, and TCRdb's table has in-frame clones only and misses some. Among over 100,000 clones listed, 65% to 90% were seen once. The length of the CDR3 is 15 residues. Per the germline V gene, CDR1 is MDHEN and CDR2 is SYDVKM. The V end was cut by 2 bases, the J end by 8 bases, with 18 bases between. Study-level points and caveats: Earlier analysis yielded a pattern in which most TCR beta V segments were productive about 90% or about 30% of the time.

Material: PBMCs. The receptor comes from a woman aged 30 to 39 in good health and CMV-seronegative. The rearrangement links TRBV28 to TRBJ1-2, with D perhaps matching TRBD1 (6 bases). The CDR3 region is CASSLVGSATGGYTF. The CDR3 bases are TGTGCCAGCAGTTTAGTGGGGTCCGCAACAGGGGGCTACACCTTC.